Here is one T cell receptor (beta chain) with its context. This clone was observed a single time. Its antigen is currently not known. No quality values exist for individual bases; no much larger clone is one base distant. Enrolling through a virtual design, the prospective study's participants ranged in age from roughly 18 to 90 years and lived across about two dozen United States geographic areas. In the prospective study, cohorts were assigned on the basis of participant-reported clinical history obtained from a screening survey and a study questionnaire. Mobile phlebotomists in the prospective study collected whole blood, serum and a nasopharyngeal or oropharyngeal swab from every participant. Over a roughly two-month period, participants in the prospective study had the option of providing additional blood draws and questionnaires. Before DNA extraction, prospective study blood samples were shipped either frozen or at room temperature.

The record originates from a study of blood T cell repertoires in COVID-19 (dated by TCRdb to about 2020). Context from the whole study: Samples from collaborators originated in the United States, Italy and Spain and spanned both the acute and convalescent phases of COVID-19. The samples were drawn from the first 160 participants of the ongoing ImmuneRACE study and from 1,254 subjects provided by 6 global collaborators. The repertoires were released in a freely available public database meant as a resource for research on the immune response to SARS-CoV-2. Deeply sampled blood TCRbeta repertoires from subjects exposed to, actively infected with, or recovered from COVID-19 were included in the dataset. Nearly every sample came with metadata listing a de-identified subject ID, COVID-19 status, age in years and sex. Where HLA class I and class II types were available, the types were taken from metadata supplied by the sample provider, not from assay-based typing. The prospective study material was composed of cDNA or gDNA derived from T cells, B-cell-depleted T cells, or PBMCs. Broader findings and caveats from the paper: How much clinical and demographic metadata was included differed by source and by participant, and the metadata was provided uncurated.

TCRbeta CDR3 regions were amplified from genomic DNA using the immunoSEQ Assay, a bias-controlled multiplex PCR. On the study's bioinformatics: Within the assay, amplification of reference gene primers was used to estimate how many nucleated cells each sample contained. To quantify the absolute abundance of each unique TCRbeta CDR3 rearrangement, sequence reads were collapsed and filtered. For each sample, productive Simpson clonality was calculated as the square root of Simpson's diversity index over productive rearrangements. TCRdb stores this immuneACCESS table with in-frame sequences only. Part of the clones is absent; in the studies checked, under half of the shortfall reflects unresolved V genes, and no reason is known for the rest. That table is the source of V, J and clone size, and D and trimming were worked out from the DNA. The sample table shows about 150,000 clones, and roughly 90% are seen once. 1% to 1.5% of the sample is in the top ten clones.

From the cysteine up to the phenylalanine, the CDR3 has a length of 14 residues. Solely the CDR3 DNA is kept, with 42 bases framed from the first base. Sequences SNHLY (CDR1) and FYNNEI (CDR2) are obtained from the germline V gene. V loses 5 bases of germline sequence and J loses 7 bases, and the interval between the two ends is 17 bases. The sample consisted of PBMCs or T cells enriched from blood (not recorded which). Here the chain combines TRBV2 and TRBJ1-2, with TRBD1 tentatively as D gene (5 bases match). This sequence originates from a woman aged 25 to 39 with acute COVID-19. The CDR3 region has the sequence CASSNSPGQGGYTF. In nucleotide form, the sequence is TGTGCCAGCAGTAATAGTCCCGGTCAGGGTGGCTACACCTTC.